This T cell receptor (beta chain) appears in the sequencing data of a study of CD8+ T cells in alopecia areata (dated by TCRdb to about 2018). In terms of the full investigation: The treated patients took part in an open-label pilot trial in which moderate-to-severe alopecia areata was treated with oral tofacitinib at 5 to 10 mg twice daily. Biopsies were taken from tofacitinib-treated patients at baseline and at 4 and 24 weeks of treatment, and a later scalp biopsy was taken in several of the tofacitinib-treated patients. Disease severity in treated patients was measured with the SALT score, which quantifies the percentage of affected scalp surface area. Amplification of TCRbeta CDR3 regions was done by immunoSEQ multiplex PCR using 35 Vbeta forward primers and 13 Jbeta reverse primers. Scalp clonality was compared across normal scalp (n=4), patchy alopecia areata scalp (n=8), and alopecia totalis/universalis scalp (n=8). RNA was obtained with the PAXgene miRNA kit for fixed scalp, the miRNeasy kit for PBMCs, and the RNeasy kit for mouse skin. To study T cell clonal expansion in alopecia areata, the researchers applied high-throughput TCRbeta sequencing to both the C3H/HeJ mouse model and human patients. Patients stayed on tofacitinib for 6 to 18 months and then had 6 months of follow-up off drug so that delayed response and recurrence could be assessed. Scalp tissue and sorted CD4+ and CD8+ peripheral blood T cells from patchy and totalis/universalis alopecia areata patients and from healthy controls were covered by human TCRbeta sequencing. Overall results and qualifications from the work: Compared with mice, TCR sequences shared between patients were less clear, possibly partly because of HLA diversity across the patient population. Compared with normal scalp, lesional scalp, particularly in alopecia totalis/universalis, had higher clonality and more expanded CD8+ clones, which suggests antigenic drive. During tofacitinib treatment, many expanded lesional clones remained in scalp and blood, and this persistence may partly explain relapse after treatment is stopped. Tofacitinib significantly decreased scalp clonality and the number of expanded CD8+ clones among the top 100 scalp clones. Because the treated cohort was small and included a single nonresponder, larger studies are needed to assess links between baseline CD8+ expansion and response. Resident alphabeta T cells in normal human skin are also sequenced, complicating scalp TCR repertoire analysis, unlike mouse skin dominated by gammadelta T cells.

Preparation of the library involved the immunoSEQ multiplex PCR assay. To provide template for TCR sequencing, every sample had RNA extracted and reverse transcribed into cDNA. SuperScript III was used to make first-strand cDNA, primed with a 2:1 mix of oligo-dT and random hexamers. Amplification bias was assessed with a synthetic immune receptor repertoire, and residual bias was removed computationally. As for how the authors treated the data: Raw reads were preprocessed to remove errors, and CDR3 was defined according to IMGT conventions as the region from the conserved cysteine to phenylalanine. Clonality was calculated as 1 minus Shannon entropy normalized by log2 of the number of productive unique TCRs. Scalp TCRbeta sequences were cross-referenced with sorted blood CD4 and CD8 repertoires so that the CD4 or CD8 identity of scalp clones could be inferred. Held by TCRdb, this immuneACCESS table contains in-frame sequences only and omits some clones. Under half of the omission traces to an unresolved V gene where checked; the cause of the rest is unknown. That table supplies the V and J calls and clone size; D and trimming were determined from the DNA. The sample table records 110,000 to 150,000 clones; 45% to 60% of these occur just once. 15% to 20% of the sample is taken by the ten largest.

The CDR3 runs 14 residues from the cysteine to the phenylalanine. Only the CDR3 region is kept as DNA, spanning 42 bases read in frame from base 1. V ends up 5 bases short and J 3 bases short, with an unmatched junction base count of 5. The germline V gene (reference sequence) gives CDR1 as SEHNR and CDR2 as FQNEAQ. The time point tag for this specimen amounts to: less than five weeks on oral tofacitinib. The sample's treatment or condition label, in plain terms: oral pan-JAK inhibitor, 5-10 mg twice daily. From alopecia areata patients, peripheral blood was collected along with lesional scalp punch biopsies. After PBMCs were isolated by density centrifugation and stained for CD3, CD4 and CD8, a FACSAria was used to sort CD4+ and CD8+ T cells. Worth noting for this clone: No cognate antigen has been identified for it. No much larger clonotype is one base removed from it; base qualities were not supplied.

The V and J genes are TRBV7-9 and TRBJ1-1; 8 bases in the middle match TRBD1. The sequence was obtained from a human donor with alopecia areata. The material was CD8+ T cells sorted from blood, obtained at week 4, from a patient treated with tofacitinib. The DNA is TGTGCCAGCAGCCCACAGGGGGAATACACTGAAGCTTTCTTT. The translation is CASSPQGEYTEAFF.